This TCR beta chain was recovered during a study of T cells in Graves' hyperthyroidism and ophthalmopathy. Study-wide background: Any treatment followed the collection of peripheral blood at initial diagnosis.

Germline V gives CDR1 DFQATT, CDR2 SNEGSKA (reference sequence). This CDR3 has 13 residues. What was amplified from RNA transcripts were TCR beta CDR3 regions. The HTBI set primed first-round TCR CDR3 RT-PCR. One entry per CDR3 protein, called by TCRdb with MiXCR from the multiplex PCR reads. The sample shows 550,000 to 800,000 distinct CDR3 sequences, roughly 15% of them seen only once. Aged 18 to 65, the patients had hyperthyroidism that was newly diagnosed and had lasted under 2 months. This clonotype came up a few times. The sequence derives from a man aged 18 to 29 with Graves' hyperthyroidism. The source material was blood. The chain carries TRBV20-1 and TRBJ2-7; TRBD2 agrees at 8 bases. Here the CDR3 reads CSISGRANYEQYF. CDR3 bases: TGCAGCATATCCGGGAGGGCCAACTACGAGCAGTACTTC.